These 4 T cell receptor beta chains were sequenced from one sample in a study of blood T cell repertoires in COVID-19. Sequencing used immunoSEQ multiplex PCR; TCRdb keeps in-frame clones, though not all of them. The sample lists some 38,000 clones, more than 80% occurring once. The sample consisted of peripheral blood. These receptors came from a man in his sixties with active or convalescent COVID-19.

This chain joins TRBV7-2 and TRBJ2-1, with 10 bases lining up with TRBD2. The V gene end was trimmed by 4 bases and the J gene end by 4 bases; junction bases not matched to a gene: 1. The germline gives CDR1 SGHTA, CDR2 FQGNSA. CDR3 length: 14 residues. The CDR3 here is CASSSSGSYNEQFF. In DNA, the CDR3 is TGTGCCAGCAGCTCTAGCGGGAGTTACAATGAGCAGTTCTTC.

The V and J genes are TRBV7-2 and TRBJ1-5, with 7 bases matching TRBD1. With 3 bases clipped from V and 0 bases from J, the junction kept 5 bases outside the gene matches. Germline V gives CDR1 SGHTA, CDR2 FQGNSA. The length of the CDR3 is 16 residues. CDR3 nucleotide sequence: TGTGCCAGCAGCTTCGACAGGGACCTTAGCAATCAGCCCCAGCATTTT. The encoded protein is CASSFDRDLSNQPQHF.

The chain links TRBV5-6 to TRBJ1-5; D not resolved. This CDR3 comprises 12 residues. V lost 3 bases to trimming and J lost 4 bases, with 5 bases between them. CDR1 is SGHDT, CDR2 YYEEEE, per germline. The CDR3 spells CASSSLNQPQHF. The CDR3 DNA sequence: TGTGCCAGCAGCTCACTTAATCAGCCCCAGCATTTT.

In its sample, this clone was seen a few times. CDR3: CASSSPRGSGPRGNTIYF. The CDR3 DNA reads TGTGCCAGCAGCTCCCCCCGAGGGTCCGGGCCCCGAGGAAACACCATATATTTT. The J gene is TRBJ1-3, the V gene TRBV9; D is uncertain. Trimming removed 4 bases from V and 4 bases from J, with 24 bases in between. This CDR3 region has 18 residues. Germline V gene lookup returns CDR1 SGDLS and CDR2 YYNGEE. Complete variable domain (other parts from reference TRBV9 and TRBJ1-3): DSGVTQTPKHLITATGQRVTLRCSPRSGDLSVYWYQQSLDQGLQFLIQYYNGEERAKGNILERFSAQQFPDLHSELNLSSLELGDSALYFCASSSPRGSGPRGNTIYFGEGSWLTVV.